This T cell receptor beta chain was identified in a study of OX40 agonist ivuxolimab in advanced cancers. Turning to the overall study: Ivuxolimab was an agonistic, fully human IgG2 monoclonal antibody directed against OX40 (CD134), a costimulatory receptor. Patients were allowed to have had prior anti-PD-1, anti-PD-L1 or anti-CTLA-4 therapy, and around 40% of the dose-escalation patients had previously received checkpoint inhibitors. The point of sequencing TCRbeta in the periphery was to test whether ivuxolimab changed TCR sequence diversity and drove clonal T-cell expansion. The paper covers the monotherapy dose-escalation part of the phase I ivuxolimab trial, which included N ≈ 54 patients. Partial responses were achieved by three dose-escalation patients, of whom one had hepatocellular carcinoma and two had cutaneous melanoma. Intravenous ivuxolimab was administered to patients every 2 weeks at six dose levels: 0.01, 0.1, 0.3, 1.5, 3 and 10 mg/kg. Of the approximately 53 patients in dose escalation, 19 had hepatocellular carcinoma, some 15 had melanoma, 9 had renal cell carcinoma and 9 had head and neck cancer. The dose-escalation cohort was about 83% male with a mean age of roughly 62 years, ranging from about 20 to 85.

Remarks on this clone: Its antigen is not yet known. It has no much larger one-base neighbor in the sample; base qualities were not kept.

The trial excluded patients who had a history of autoimmune disease or were on systemic immunosuppression. Peripheral blood for TCR sequencing was drawn from every dose cohort at baseline, at cycle 4 day 1 and at cycle 7 day 1. Samples were obtained from an open-label, multicenter, first-in-human phase I dose-escalation trial of ivuxolimab. The trial enrolled adults with locally advanced or metastatic head and neck squamous cell, hepatocellular, melanoma or renal cell carcinoma. Before TCR sequencing, CD4+ and CD8+ T cells were separately sorted from peripheral blood. To sequence the TCRbeta CDR3 region, genomic DNA was isolated from the sorted cells. TCRbeta CDR3 regions were sequenced using the immunoSEQ Assay. The source is immuneACCESS, and TCRdb retained only in-frame sequences with V and J called. Part of the clones is not carried over; for the studies checked, unresolved V genes explain less than half of this, and the remainder is unexplained. The sample table shows roughly 75,000 clones, and more than 75% are seen once. Of the sample, 6.2% falls within the top ten clones.

The CDR3 sequence holds 14 residues, the cysteine and phenylalanine included. Left in the record is the CDR3 DNA by itself, 42 bases read in frame from the first base. Trimming at the junction amounts to 2 bases on V and 1 base on J, and the germline ends lie 8 bases apart. As encoded in the germline V gene, CDR1 is MNHEY while CDR2 is SVGAGI. The study at large found these results: Low levels of normalized T-cell clonal expansion were also shown by some nonresponding patients. In the 0.1-3.0 mg/kg groups, partial responders were among the patients with the lowest normalized peripheral clonal expansion, particularly in CD8+ T cells. Which antigens the clonally expanded peripheral T cells were specific for was not determined. After ivuxolimab, expanded clones were on average more numerous among CD8+ T cells than among CD4+ T cells. At doses from 0.1 to 3.0 mg/kg, clonal expansion was seen in both CD4+ and CD8+ blood T cells between baseline and week 6.

The TCR originated in an adult with an advanced solid tumor such as melanoma, head and neck, liver or kidney cancer. The source material was CD4+ or CD8+ T cells sorted from blood, sampled in a trial of the OX40 agonist ivuxolimab. Recombination joined TRBV6-5 with TRBJ2-5, with the D segment identity uncertain. The nucleotide sequence reads TGTGCCAGCAGTTACACCACGGGCCAAGAGACCCAGTACTTC. This translates into CASSYTTGQETQYF.